This T cell receptor beta chain was identified during a study of glioma-infiltrating T cells. Study observations and caveats: Only very few CDR3 sequences appeared in both tissue and blood. Gliomas, especially low-grade, showed above-expected tissue-blood divergence; non-neoplastic patients showed below.

CDR1 is SGHVS and CDR2 is FQNEAQ in the germline V gene. V trimming: 7 bases; J trimming: 7 bases; junction bases outside the gene matches: 11. This CDR3 is 15 amino acids long. This clonotype appeared many times. Its matching antigen is unknown. Using RNA template, CDR3s of TCR alpha and beta were amplified with iRepertoire arm-PCR. Tissue mRNA or PBMC total RNA, roughly 95-400 ng, went into one-step reverse transcription and amplification. From the multiplex PCR reads, TCRdb called clonotypes with MiXCR, one entry per CDR3 protein. The sample lists about 110,000 distinct CDR3 sequences, under 30% occurring once.

This sequence was found in a human donor with low-grade glioma or glioblastoma, undergoing nonglioma brain surgery, or in good health (not recorded which). Sample: glioma tissue, nonneoplastic brain tissue, or PBMCs (not recorded which). The V call is TRBV7-8, the J call TRBJ2-1, with 9 bases identical to TRBD1. CDR3 DNA: TGTGCCAGCAAAGGGATACAGGGGGCGAGTAATGAGCAGTTCTTC. Translated: CASKGIQGASNEQFF.